Below are 10 T cell receptor beta chains sequenced from a single sample in a study of blood T cell repertoires in COVID-19. This table comes from immunoSEQ multiplex PCR, and its TCRdb copy is limited to in-frame clones, with some not included. This table holds 45,000 to 60,000 clones, 80% to 85% found once. The specimen sequenced was peripheral blood. The receptors come from a woman of 80 years or more with acute or convalescent COVID-19.

The V call is TRBV27, the J call TRBJ1-2; 9 nucleotides line up with TRBD1. CDR3 length equals 14 residues. CDR1 and CDR2 from the germline V gene are MNHEY and SMNVEV (reference sequence). V dropped 7 bases and J dropped 4; count of bases not matched to a gene: 7. In DNA, the CDR3 is TGTGCCAGCAAACAGGGGGCGCCTGGCTATGGCTACACCTTC. It encodes CASKQGAPGYGYTF.

The chain combines TRBV2 with TRBJ1-5, with D perhaps TRBD1 (5 bases). The CDR3 is 13 amino acids. The germline V and J ends were trimmed by 5 bases and 7 bases, with 12 bases remaining between them. Germline CDR1 reads SNHLY; CDR2 reads FYNNEI. The CDR3 DNA sequence: TGTGCCAGCAGTTCGGACAATCAACAGCCCCAGCATTTT. Its protein is CASSSDNQQPQHF. Supplemented by reference TRBV2 and TRBJ1-5, the full variable domain reads EPEVTQTPSHQVTQMGQEVILRCVPISNHLYFYWYRQILGQKVEFLVSFYNNEISEKSEIFDDQFSVERPDGSNFTLKIRSTKLEDSAMYFCASSSDNQQPQHFGDGTRLSIL.

The V gene is TRBV11-3, the J gene TRBJ1-6; D gene unclear. V dropped 0 bases and J dropped 9 bases, with 6 bases sitting between them. Germline CDR1 reads SGHNT; CDR2 reads YENEEA. This CDR3 region has 13 residues. In nucleotides, the CDR3 is TGTGCCAGCAGCTTAGATCAGGTTTCACCCCTCCACTTT. Encoded protein: CASSLDQVSPLHF.

The chain combines TRBV9 with TRBJ1-6; D gene uncertain. V lost 4 bases, J lost 6 bases, and 8 bases lay in between. The CDR3 consists of 13 residues. Per the germline V gene, CDR1 is SGDLS and CDR2 is YYNGEE. The CDR3 bases are TGTGCCAGCAGCCAGGAAACTAATTCACCCCTCCACTTT. Translation gives CASSQETNSPLHF.

The chain is built from TRBV3-1 (or the pseudogene TRBV3-2) and TRBJ2-1, with D possibly being TRBD2 (5 bases). V lost 2 bases to trimming and J lost 9 bases, with 8 bases between them. Germline V gene sequence: CDR1 LGHDT, CDR2 YNNKEL (reference sequence). This CDR3 contains 12 residues. CDR3 loop: CASSQIEGEQFF. Here the CDR3 DNA reads TGTGCCAGCAGCCAAATAGAGGGTGAGCAGTTCTTC.

This sequence joins TRBV29-1 and TRBJ2-3, with a tentative D call TRBD1 (5 bases). The CDR3 extends over 13 amino acids. CDR1 and CDR2 (germline): SQVTM, ANQGSEA. V gave up 6 bases and J gave up 0 bases, with 10 bases separating them. The CDR3 spells CSVRAYSTDTQYF. The CDR3 coding sequence is TGCAGCGTCAGGGCTTATAGCACAGATACGCAGTATTTT.

V is TRBV24-1 and J is TRBJ1-5, with D perhaps TRBD1 (6 bases). The CDR3 is made up of 13 amino acids. Per the germline V gene, CDR1 is KGHDR and CDR2 is SFDVKD. V was shortened by 7 bases and J by 4 bases, with 10 bases between the two germline ends. The CDR3 sequence is CATSQGINQPQHF. The CDR3, as DNA: TGTGCCACCAGCCAGGGGATTAATCAGCCCCAGCATTTT.

CDR3 coding DNA: TGTGCCAGCAGCCCTAGGGAGGGAACTAGTGGAAACACCATATATTTT. It codes for CASSPREGTSGNTIYF. The rearrangement links TRBV3-1 (or the pseudogene TRBV3-2) to TRBJ1-3; unclear D gene. The CDR3 has 16 amino acids. V was trimmed by 4 bases and J by 3 bases, leaving 16 bases between them. Germline V gene sequence: CDR1 LGHDT, CDR2 YNNKEL (reference sequence).

V is TRBV19 and J is TRBJ2-5, with D tentatively TRBD1 (5 bases). Germline V gene sequence: CDR1 LNHDA, CDR2 SQIVND (reference sequence). This CDR3 has 14 amino acids. Deletions cut 5 bases from V and 1 base from J, with 11 bases between. The CDR3 here is CASSRQTSQETQYF. The CDR3 bases are TGTGCCAGTAGTCGACAGACTTCCCAAGAGACCCAGTACTTC.

V usage is TRBV6-5 and J usage is TRBJ1-1; 10 bases agree with TRBD1. The CDR3 contains 15 residues. V was pared by 6 bases and J by 5 bases, with 9 bases of the junction left unmatched. Germline loops: CDR1 MNHEY, CDR2 SVGAGI. The CDR3 sequence: CASRPGQGYLTEAFF. The CDR3, as DNA: TGTGCCAGCAGACCGGGACAGGGGTATCTAACTGAAGCTTTCTTT.